This T cell receptor (beta chain) appears in the sequencing data of a study of blood T cell repertoires in COVID-19. Study information: COVID-19 samples collected from the United States, Italy and Spain covered acute and convalescent phases. PBMCs, B-cell-depleted T cells, or T cells provided the cDNA or gDNA that made up the material.

Donors were grouped by their self-reported clinical history. In the original workflow: Estimation of nucleated cell counts relied on the amplification of reference gene primers. TCRdb keeps only in-frame clones here, not all; method: immunoSEQ multiplex PCR. V, J and clone size were drawn from that table, and D and trimming were deduced from the DNA. The sample comprises 300,000 to 350,000 clones, 88% of which are singletons, and 1% rests with the top ten. Trimming at V came to 0 bases and at J to 4 bases, leaving 10 bases not matched to a gene. Germline V gene lookup returns CDR1 SQVTM and CDR2 ANQGSEA. The CDR3 totals 16 residues.

The chain joins TRBV29-1 to TRBJ2-5; 8 bases are shared with TRBD1. The sample was PBMCs or T cells enriched from blood (not recorded which). This receptor was identified in a woman in her twenties or thirties who had been exposed to COVID-19. The CDR3 here is CSVEDGRTGSRETQYF. The CDR3 DNA sequence: TGCAGCGTTGAAGATGGCAGGACAGGGTCTCGAGAGACCCAGTACTTC.